This T cell receptor (beta chain) was sequenced for a study of blood T cell repertoires in COVID-19. Overall study: Both acute and convalescent COVID-19 samples were obtained from the United States, Italy and Spain. PBMCs, B-cell-depleted T cells, or T cells were the source of the cDNA or gDNA that made up the material.

From germline, CDR1 is MDHEN and CDR2 SYDVKM. V was shortened by 6 bases and J by 9 bases, with 18 bases between the two germline ends. This CDR3 has 15 residues. The assay was immunoSEQ multiplex PCR, and TCRdb's table has in-frame clones only and misses some. The sample lists some 58,000 clones; more than 75% were seen once. The TCR was taken from a man in his fifties or sixties with acute or convalescent COVID-19. This chain uses TRBV28 with TRBJ1-6; D remains unclear. The sample taken for sequencing was peripheral blood. For the CDR3, the DNA is TGTGCCAGCAGCCGACTCGATGGAGGTGGTTCACCCCTCCACTTT. This gives the protein CASSRLDGGGSPLHF. Looking up the rest from reference TRBV28 and TRBJ1-6 gives the full variable domain: DVKVTQSSRYLVKRTGEKVFLECVQDMDHENMFWYRQDPGLGLRLIYFSYDVKMKEKGDIPEGYSVSREKKERFSLILESASTNQTSMYLCASSRLDGGGSPLHFGNGTRLTVT.